This record covers a single T cell receptor (beta chain). The target of this receptor is not known. Base qualities are not recorded, but no much larger clone differs from it by a single base. The time point label on this specimen signifies: 45 days after influenza vaccine administration. The germline V gene supplies CDR1 LGHNA and CDR2 YSLEER. The germline V end is reduced by 3 bases and the J end by 7 bases; junction bases left unmatched: 2. The CDR3, from cysteine to phenylalanine, totals 15 residues. Solely the CDR3 DNA is kept, with 45 bases framed from the first base. The data were taken from a study of response to subunit inactivated influenza vaccine (dated by TCRdb to the late 2010s). For context, the study as a whole: Deep quantitative T cell receptor repertoire profiling was used in the study to track responses to a trivalent subunit inactivated influenza vaccine. What the research found in general, with its limitations: The authors suggested that each seasonal influenza vaccination may recruit only a limited number of new T cells.

Libraries came from RT-PCR. For sequencing, an Illumina HiSeq 2500 was employed. TCRdb reworked the public reads: Q25 trimming with fastp, MiXCR clone assembly, productive beta chains retained. Merged by CDR3 protein, the rows form single entries marked with the most common genes and DNA. This sample comprises about 160,000 distinct CDR3 sequences, around 9.9% of them detected only once. Around 11% of the sample is taken by the ten largest. The rearranged segments are TRBV4-3 and TRBJ2-4; 14 bases in the middle match TRBD2. This receptor was identified in a man aged 50 to 60 who received an inactivated influenza vaccine. Donor details come from another sample of the same person, matched by shared clones. Material: non-naive T cells sorted from PBMCs, obtained 45 days after vaccination. This specimen's cell subset or site label, per the study, means: memory T cell fraction. The CDR3 region has the sequence CASSQGLAGDNIQYF. The DNA sequence follows: TGCGCCAGCAGCCAGGGACTAGCGGGAGATAACATTCAGTACTTC.